This T cell receptor (beta chain) was sequenced during a study of type 1 regulatory T cells. About the research overall: This in vitro CD4 product, T-allo10, is enriched for Tr1 cells and alloantigen-specific.

TCRdb re-derived calls from the reads in MiXCR, one entry per CDR3 protein. In the table there are about 97,000 distinct CDR3 sequences, roughly 31% of which are singletons. The CDR3 runs to 11 residues. Trimming took 1 base from V and 8 from J, leaving 5 bases between them. The germline V gene encodes CDR1 SQVTM and CDR2 ANQGSEA. J is TRBJ1-4 and V is TRBV29-1; D call uncertain. This TCR derives from a human donor in good health. Sequenced input: CD4+ T cells, either the whole sample or a sorted fraction (not recorded which). The CDR3 is CSVEVQEKLFF. CDR3 bases: TGCAGCGTTGAAGTACAGGAAAAACTGTTTTTT.